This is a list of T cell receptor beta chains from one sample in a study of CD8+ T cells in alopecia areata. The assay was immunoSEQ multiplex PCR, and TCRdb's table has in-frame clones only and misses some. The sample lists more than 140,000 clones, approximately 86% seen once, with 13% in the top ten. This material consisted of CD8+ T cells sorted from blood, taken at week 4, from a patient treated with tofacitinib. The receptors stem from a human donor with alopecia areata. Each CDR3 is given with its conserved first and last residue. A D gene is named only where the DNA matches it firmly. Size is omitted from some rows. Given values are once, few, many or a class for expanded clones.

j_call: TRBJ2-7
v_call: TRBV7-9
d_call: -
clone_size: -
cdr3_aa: CASSLPREEQYF
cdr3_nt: TGTGCCAGCAGCTTACCCCGGGAGGAGCAGTACTTC

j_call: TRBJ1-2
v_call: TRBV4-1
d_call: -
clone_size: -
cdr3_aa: CASSQPGQRPNYGYTF
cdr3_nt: TGCGCCAGCAGCCAACCCGGACAGAGACCTAACTATGGCTACACCTTC

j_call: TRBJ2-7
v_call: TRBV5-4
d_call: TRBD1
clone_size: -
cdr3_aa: CASSDWDSPAYEQYF
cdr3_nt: TGTGCCAGCAGCGATTGGGACAGCCCTGCGTACGAGCAGTACTTC

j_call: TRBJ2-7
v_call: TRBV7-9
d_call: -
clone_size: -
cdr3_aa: CASSLVGGHEQYF
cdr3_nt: TGTGCCAGCAGCTTAGTTGGGGGCCACGAGCAGTACTTC

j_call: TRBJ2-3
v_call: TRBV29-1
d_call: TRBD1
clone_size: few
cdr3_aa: CSVRTGVSTDTQYF
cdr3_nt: TGCAGCGTAAGGACAGGGGTGAGCACAGATACGCAGTATTTT

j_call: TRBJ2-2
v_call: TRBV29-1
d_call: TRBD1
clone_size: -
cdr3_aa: CSVGQVVGELFF
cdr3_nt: TGCAGCGTAGGACAGGTAGTCGGGGAGCTGTTTTTT

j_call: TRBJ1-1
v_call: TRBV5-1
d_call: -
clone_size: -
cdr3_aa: CASSWDGQNTEAFF
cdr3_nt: TGCGCCAGCAGCTGGGACGGGCAGAACACTGAAGCTTTCTTT

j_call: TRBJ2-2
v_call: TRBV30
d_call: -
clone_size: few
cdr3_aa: CAWSVSVNTGELFF
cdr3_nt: TGTGCCTGGAGTGTCTCGGTCAACACCGGGGAGCTGTTTTTT

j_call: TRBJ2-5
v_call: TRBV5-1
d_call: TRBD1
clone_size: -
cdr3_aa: CASSWGQGADQETQYF
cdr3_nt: TGCGCCAGCAGCTGGGGACAGGGGGCAGACCAAGAGACCCAGTACTTC

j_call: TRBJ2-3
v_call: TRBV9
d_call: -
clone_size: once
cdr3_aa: CASSGRQGTDTQYF
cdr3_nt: TGTGCCAGCAGCGGCCGACAGGGCACAGATACGCAGTATTTT

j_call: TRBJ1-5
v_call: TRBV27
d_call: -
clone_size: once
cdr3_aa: CASRGGSSNQPQHF
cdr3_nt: TGTGCCAGCAGGGGCGGGAGTAGCAATCAGCCCCAGCATTTT

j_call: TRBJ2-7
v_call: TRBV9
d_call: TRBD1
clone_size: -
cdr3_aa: CASSVTLGTGLEQYF
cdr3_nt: TGTGCCAGCAGCGTAACTTTGGGGACAGGCCTCGAGCAGTACTTC

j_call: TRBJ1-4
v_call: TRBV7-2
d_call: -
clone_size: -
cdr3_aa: CASSLRSWGGYEKLFF
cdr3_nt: TGTGCCAGCAGCTTAAGGAGTTGGGGGGGATATGAAAAACTGTTTTTT

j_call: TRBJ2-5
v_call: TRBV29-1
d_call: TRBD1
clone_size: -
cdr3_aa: CSYFDRGWEQYF
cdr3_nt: TGCAGCTACTTTGACAGGGGGTGGGAGCAGTACTTC

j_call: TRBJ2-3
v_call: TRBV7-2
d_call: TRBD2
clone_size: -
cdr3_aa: CASRGLAADTQYF
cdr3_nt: TGTGCCAGCCGAGGACTAGCGGCAGATACGCAGTATTTT

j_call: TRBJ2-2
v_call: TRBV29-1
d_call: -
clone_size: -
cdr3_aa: CSVFVGNTGELFF
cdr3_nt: TGCAGCGTTTTCGTGGGGAACACCGGGGAGCTGTTTTTT

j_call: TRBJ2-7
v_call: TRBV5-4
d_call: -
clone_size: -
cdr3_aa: CASSSLSDSYEQYF
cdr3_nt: TGTGCCAGCAGCTCCCTCTCGGACTCCTACGAGCAGTACTTC

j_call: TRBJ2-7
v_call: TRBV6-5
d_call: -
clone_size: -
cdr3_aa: CASSYHVPAYEQYF
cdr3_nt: TGTGCCAGCAGTTACCACGTACCGGCCTACGAGCAGTACTTC

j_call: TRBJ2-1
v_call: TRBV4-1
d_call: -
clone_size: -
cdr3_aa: CASSQVLGGNEQFF
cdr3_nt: TGCGCCAGCAGCCAGGTGCTAGGCGGTAATGAGCAGTTCTTC

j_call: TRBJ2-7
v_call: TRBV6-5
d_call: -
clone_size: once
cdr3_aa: CASSYLDSDEQYF
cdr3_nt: TGTGCCAGCAGTTACTTAGATAGTGACGAGCAGTACTTC

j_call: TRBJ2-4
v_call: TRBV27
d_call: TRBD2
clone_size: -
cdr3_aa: CASSPIGGSYIQYF
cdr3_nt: TGTGCCAGCAGCCCAATTGGCGGGAGCTACATTCAGTACTTC

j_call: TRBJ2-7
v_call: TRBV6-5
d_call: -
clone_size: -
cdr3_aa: CAVASGYEQYF
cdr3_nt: TGTGCCGTGGCCAGCGGCTACGAGCAGTACTTC

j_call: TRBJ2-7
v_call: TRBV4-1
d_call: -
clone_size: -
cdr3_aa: CASSQGADPYYEQYF
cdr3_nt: TGCGCCAGCAGCCAAGGGGCAGACCCATACTACGAGCAGTACTTC

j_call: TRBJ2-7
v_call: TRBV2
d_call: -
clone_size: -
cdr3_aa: CASTGGVISYEQYF
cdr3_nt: TGTGCCAGCACCGGGGGAGTGATATCCTACGAGCAGTACTTC

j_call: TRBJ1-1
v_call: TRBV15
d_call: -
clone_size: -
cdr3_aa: CATSRSPHRQGENTEAFF
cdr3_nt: TGTGCCACCAGCAGATCACCCCACAGGCAGGGCGAGAACACTGAAGCTTTCTTT

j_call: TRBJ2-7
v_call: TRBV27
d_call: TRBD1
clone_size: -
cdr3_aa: CASSFAGTGPYEQYF
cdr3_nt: TGTGCCAGCAGCTTTGCCGGGACAGGGCCCTACGAGCAGTACTTC

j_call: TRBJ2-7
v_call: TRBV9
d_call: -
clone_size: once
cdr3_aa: CASSVAIGAYEQYF
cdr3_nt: TGTGCCAGCAGCGTAGCGATAGGGGCCTACGAGCAGTACTTC

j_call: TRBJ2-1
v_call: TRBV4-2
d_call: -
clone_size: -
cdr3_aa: CASMGGPGDNEQFF
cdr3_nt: TGTGCCAGCATGGGGGGGCCGGGTGACAATGAGCAGTTCTTC

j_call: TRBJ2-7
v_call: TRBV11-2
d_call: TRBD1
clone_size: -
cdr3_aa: CASSFGTGLAEQYF
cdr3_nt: TGTGCCAGCAGCTTCGGGACAGGGTTAGCCGAGCAGTACTTC

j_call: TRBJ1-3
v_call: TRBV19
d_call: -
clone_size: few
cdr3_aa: CASSIADSSGNTIYF
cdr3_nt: TGTGCCAGTAGTATTGCGGACAGCTCTGGAAACACCATATATTTT

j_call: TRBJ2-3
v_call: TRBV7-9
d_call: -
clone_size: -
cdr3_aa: CASSAQPGADTQYF
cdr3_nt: TGTGCCAGCAGCGCCCAACCGGGAGCTGATACGCAGTATTTT

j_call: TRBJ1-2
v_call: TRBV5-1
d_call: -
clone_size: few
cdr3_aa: CASSLVPVDGYTF
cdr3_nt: TGCGCCAGCAGCTTGGTGCCAGTGGATGGCTACACCTTC

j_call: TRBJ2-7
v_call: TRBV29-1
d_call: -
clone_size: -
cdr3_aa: CSVDAGHEQYF
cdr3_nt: TGCAGCGTTGACGCAGGGCACGAGCAGTACTTC

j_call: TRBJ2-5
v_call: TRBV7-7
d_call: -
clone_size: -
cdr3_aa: CASSVASQETQYF
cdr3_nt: TGTGCTAGCAGCGTGGCGAGCCAAGAGACCCAGTACTTC

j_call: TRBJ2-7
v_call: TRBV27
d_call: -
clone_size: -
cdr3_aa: CASSSESSYEQYF
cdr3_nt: TGTGCCAGCAGTTCGGAAAGCTCCTACGAGCAGTACTTC

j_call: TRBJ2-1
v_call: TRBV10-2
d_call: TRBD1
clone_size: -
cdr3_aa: CASTTRTGPEQFF
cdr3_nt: TGCGCCAGCACCACACGGACAGGCCCTGAGCAGTTCTTC

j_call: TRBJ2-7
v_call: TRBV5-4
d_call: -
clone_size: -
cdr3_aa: CASGTGFYEQYF
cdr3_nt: TGTGCCAGCGGAACAGGGTTCTACGAGCAGTACTTC

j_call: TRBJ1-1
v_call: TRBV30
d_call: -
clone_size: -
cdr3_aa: CASTEDSYMNTEAFF
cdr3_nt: TGTGCCTCGACAGAGGACAGCTACATGAACACTGAAGCTTTCTTT

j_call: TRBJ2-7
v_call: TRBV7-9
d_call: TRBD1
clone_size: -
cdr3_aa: CASSSPVTGGLEQYF
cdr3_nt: TGTGCCAGCAGTAGTCCGGTGACAGGGGGCCTCGAGCAGTACTTC

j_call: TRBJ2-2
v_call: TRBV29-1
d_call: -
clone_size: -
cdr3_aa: CSGTGPDTGELFF
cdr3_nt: TGCAGCGGTACAGGGCCCGACACCGGGGAGCTGTTTTTT

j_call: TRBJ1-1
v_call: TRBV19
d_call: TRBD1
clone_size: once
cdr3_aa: CASSTGTANTEAFF
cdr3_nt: TGTGCCAGTAGTACCGGGACAGCCAACACTGAAGCTTTCTTT

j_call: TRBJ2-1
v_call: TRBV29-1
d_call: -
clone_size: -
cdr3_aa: CSVTGLTNEQFF
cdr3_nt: TGCAGCGTTACTGGACTTACCAATGAGCAGTTCTTC

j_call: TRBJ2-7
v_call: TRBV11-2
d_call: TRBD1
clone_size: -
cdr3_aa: CASSLDHFGTGDLSYEQYF
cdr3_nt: TGTGCCAGCAGCTTAGATCATTTTGGGACAGGTGATCTCTCCTACGAGCAGTACTTC

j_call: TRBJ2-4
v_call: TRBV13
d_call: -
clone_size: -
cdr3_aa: CASSLGRHPGNIQYF
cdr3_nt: TGTGCCAGCAGCTTAGGCAGACACCCGGGGAACATTCAGTACTTC

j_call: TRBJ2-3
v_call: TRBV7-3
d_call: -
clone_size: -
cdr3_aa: CASSSTGGRTDTQYF
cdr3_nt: TGTGCCAGCAGCTCAACCGGGGGCCGCACAGATACGCAGTATTTT

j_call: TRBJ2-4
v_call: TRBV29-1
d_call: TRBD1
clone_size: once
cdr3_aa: CSSAGTEKNIQYF
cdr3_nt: TGCAGCTCGGCCGGGACAGAAAAAAACATTCAGTACTTC

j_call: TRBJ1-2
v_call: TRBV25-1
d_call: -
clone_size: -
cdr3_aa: CASTHGVNYGYTF
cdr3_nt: TGTGCCAGCACGCATGGTGTAAACTATGGCTACACCTTC

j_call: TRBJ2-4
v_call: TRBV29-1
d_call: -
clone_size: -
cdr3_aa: CSVDIQGTKNIQYF
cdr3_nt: TGCAGCGTGGATATACAGGGAACGAAGAACATTCAGTACTTC

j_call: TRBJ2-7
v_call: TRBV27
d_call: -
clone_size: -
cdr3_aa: CASSRLGPKIYEQYF
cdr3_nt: TGTGCCAGCAGCAGGCTGGGACCGAAGATATACGAGCAGTACTTC

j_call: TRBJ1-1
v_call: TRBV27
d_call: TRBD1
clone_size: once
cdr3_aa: CASSSVRDRGITEAFF
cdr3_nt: TGTGCCAGCAGTTCCGTTAGGGACAGGGGGATCACTGAAGCTTTCTTT

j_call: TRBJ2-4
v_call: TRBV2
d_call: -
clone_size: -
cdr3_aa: CASWANNFQYF
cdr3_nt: TGTGCCAGCTGGGCAAATAACTTTCAGTACTTC

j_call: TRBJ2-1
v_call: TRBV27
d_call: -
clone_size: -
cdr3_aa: CASRITPSPSSYNEQFF
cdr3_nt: TGTGCCAGCAGGATAACTCCTAGTCCATCCTCCTACAATGAGCAGTTCTTC

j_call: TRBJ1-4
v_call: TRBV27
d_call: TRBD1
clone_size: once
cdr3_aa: CAGSADRGKLFF
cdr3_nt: TGTGCCGGCAGTGCGGACAGGGGGAAACTGTTTTTT

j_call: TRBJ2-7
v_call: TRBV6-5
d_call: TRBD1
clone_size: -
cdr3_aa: CASSPIPGQSYEQYF
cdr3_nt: TGTGCCAGCAGCCCCATCCCGGGACAGAGCTACGAGCAGTACTTC

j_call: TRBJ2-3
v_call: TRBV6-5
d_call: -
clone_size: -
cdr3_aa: CASSYGGDTDTQYF
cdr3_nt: TGTGCCAGCAGTTACGGTGGGGACACAGATACGCAGTATTTT